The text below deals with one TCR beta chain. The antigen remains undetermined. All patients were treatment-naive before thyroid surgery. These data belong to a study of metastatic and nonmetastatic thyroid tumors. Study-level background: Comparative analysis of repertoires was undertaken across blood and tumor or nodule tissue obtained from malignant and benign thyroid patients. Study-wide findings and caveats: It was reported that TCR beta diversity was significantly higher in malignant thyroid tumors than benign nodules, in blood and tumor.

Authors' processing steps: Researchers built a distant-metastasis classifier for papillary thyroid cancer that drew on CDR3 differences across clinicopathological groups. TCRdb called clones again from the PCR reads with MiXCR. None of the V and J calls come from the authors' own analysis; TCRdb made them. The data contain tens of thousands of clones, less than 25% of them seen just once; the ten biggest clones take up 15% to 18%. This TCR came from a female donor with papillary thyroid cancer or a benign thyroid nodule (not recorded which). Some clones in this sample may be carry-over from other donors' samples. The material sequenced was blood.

The CDR3 DNA follows: TGCAGCGTTGCGGCAGGGGAGGCCACTGAAGCTTTCTTT. Protein: CSVAAGEATEAFF. The rearrangement uses TRBV29-1 and TRBJ1-1; D is possibly TRBD1 (6 bases). The length of the CDR3 is 13 residues. V lost 4 bases and J 4 bases, leaving 13 bases between the germline ends. Looked up from germline, CDR1 is SQVTM and CDR2 is ANQGSEA. The full variable domain, its missing parts supplied by reference TRBV29-1 and TRBJ1-1, is SAVISQKPSRDICQRGTSLTIQCQVDSQVTMMFWYRQQPGQSLTLIATANQGSEATYESGFVIDKFPISRPNLTFSTLTVSNMSPEDSSIYLCSVAAGEATEAFFGQGTRLTVV.